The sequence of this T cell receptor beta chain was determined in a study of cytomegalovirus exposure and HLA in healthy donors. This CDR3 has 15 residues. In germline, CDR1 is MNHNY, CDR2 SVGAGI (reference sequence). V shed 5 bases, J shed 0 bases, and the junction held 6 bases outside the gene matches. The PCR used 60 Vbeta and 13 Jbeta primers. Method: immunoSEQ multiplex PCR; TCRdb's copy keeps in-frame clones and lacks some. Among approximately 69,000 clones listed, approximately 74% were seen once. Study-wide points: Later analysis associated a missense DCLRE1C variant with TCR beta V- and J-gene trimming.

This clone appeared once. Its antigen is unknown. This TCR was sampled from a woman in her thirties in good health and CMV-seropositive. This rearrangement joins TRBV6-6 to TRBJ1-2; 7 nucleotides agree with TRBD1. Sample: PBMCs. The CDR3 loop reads CASSGLGTANYGYTF. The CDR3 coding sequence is TGTGCCAGCAGTGGCCTCGGGACAGCTAACTATGGCTACACCTTC.